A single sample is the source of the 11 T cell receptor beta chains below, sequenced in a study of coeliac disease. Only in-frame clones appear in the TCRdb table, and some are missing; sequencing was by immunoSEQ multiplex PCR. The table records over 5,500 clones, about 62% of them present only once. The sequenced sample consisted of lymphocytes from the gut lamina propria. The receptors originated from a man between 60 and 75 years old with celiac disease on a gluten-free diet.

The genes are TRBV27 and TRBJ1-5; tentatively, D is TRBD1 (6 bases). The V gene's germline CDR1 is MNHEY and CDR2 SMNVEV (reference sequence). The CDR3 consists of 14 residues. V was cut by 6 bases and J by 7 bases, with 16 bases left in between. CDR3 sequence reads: CASSAGAENQPQHF. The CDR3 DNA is TGTGCCAGCAGCGCAGGGGCGGAAAACCAGCCCCAGCATTTT.

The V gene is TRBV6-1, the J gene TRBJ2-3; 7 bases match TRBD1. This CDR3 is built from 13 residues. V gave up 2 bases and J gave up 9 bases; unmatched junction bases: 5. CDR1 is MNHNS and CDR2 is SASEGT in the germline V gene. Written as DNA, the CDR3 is TGTGCCAGCAGTGAAAGGGGGCAGAGGACGCAGTATTTT. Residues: CASSERGQRTQYF.

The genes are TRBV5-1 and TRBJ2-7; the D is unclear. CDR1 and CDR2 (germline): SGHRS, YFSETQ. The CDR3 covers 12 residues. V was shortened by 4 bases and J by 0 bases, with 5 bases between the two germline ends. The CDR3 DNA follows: TGCGCCAGCAGCGCCAGCTCCTACGAGCAGTACTTC. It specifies CASSASSYEQYF.

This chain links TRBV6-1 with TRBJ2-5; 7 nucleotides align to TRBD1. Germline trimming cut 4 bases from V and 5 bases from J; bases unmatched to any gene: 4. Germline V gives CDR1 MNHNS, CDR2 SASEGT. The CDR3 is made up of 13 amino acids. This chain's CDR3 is CASSVDRDETQYF. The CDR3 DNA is TGTGCCAGCAGTGTCGACAGGGACGAGACCCAGTACTTC.

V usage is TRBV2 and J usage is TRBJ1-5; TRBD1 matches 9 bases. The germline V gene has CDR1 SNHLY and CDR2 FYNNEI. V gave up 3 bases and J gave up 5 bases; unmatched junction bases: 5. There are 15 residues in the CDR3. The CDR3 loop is CASSEGQGDYQPQHF. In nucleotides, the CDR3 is TGTGCCAGCAGTGAGGGACAGGGTGATTATCAGCCCCAGCATTTT.

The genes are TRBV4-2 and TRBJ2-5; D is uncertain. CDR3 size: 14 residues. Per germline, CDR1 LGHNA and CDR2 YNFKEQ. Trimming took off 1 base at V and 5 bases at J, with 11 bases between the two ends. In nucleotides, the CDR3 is TGTGCCAGCAGCCAAGGTAAAACAATCGAGACCCAGTACTTC. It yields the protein CASSQGKTIETQYF.

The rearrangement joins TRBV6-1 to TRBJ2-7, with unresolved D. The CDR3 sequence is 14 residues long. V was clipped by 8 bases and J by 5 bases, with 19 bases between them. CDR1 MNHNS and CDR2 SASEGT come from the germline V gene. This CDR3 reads CASHHNSWFDEQYF. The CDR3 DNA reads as TGTGCCAGCCACCACAATTCTTGGTTCGACGAGCAGTACTTC.

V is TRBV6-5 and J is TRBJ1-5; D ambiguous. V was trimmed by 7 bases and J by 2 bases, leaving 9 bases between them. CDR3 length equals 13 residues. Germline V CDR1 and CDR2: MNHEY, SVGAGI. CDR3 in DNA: TGTGCCAGCATCCCCGGGGGCAATCAGCCCCAGCATTTT. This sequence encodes CASIPGGNQPQHF.

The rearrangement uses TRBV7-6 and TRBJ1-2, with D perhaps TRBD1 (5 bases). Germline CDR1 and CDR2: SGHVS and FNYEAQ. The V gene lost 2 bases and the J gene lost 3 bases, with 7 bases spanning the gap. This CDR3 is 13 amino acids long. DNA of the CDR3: TGTGCCAGCAGCTTACAGGGTGACTATGGCTACACCTTC. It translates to CASSLQGDYGYTF. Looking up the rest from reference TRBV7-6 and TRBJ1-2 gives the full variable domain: GAGVSQSPRYKVTKRGQDVALRCDPISGHVSLYWYRQALGQGPEFLTYFNYEAQQDKSGLPNDRFSAERPEGSISTLTIQRTEQRDSAMYRCASSLQGDYGYTFGSGTRLTVV.

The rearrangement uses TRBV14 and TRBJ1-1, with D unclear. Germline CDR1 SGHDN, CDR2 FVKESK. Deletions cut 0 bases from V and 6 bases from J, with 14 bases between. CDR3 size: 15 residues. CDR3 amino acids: CASSQDPVPSSEAFF. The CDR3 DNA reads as TGTGCCAGCAGCCAAGACCCCGTCCCGAGCTCTGAAGCTTTCTTT.

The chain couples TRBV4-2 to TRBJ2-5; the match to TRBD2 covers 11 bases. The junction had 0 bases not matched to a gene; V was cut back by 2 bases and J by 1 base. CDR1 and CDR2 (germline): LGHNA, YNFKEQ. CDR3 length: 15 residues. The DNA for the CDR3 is TGTGCCAGCAGCCAACTAGCGGGGGGCCAAGAGACCCAGTACTTC. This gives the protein CASSQLAGGQETQYF.